This record looks at one T cell receptor (beta chain) sequence and its context. A junction end diverges from the germline sequence, so it may reflect a read error. Looked up from germline, CDR1 is GTSNPN and CDR2 is SVGIG (reference sequence). This CDR3 is 15 amino acids long. These data come from a study of blood T cell repertoires in COVID-19. On the study more broadly: COVID-19 samples from acute and convalescent phases originated in the United States, Italy and Spain. Sources were T cells, B-cell-depleted T cells, or PBMCs; the material itself was cDNA or gDNA.

Allocation to cohorts depended on clinical history reported by the participants. Using immunoSEQ multiplex PCR, the repertoire was profiled, and TCRdb retains in-frame clones only, with some absent. The data show roughly 150,000 clones, about 84% seen once. The origin of this receptor is a man aged 35 to 55 who had recovered from COVID-19. The V and J genes are TRBV30 and TRBJ1-5; perhaps TRBD1 as D (5 bases). Sequenced: PBMCs or T cells enriched from blood (not recorded which). The CDR3 sequence: CAWSVEGQGKQPQHF. CDR3 DNA: TGTGCCTGGAGTGTTGAAGGGCAGGGCAAACAGCCCCAGCATTTT.